This TCR beta chain was obtained from a study of CD8 T cells in ankylosing spondylitis. Study-wide results and caveats: Some of these motif variants have turned up before, in reports on reactive arthritis synovial fluid and blood. The study looked at matched synovial fluid samples from ankylosing spondylitis patients. Disease-linked clones were reported to be significantly enriched there. For ankylosing spondylitis blood, a TCR beta motif of under 10 highly homologous variants appeared characteristic.

Trimming removed 0 bases at V and 1 base at J, with 7 bases between. Per the germline V gene, CDR1 is SGHRS and CDR2 is YFSETQ. This CDR3 spans 14 amino acids. This clonotype was counted many times. The antigen remains unidentified. Quantitative 5'-RACE with molecular barcodes generated TCR beta libraries. TCRdb independently ran MiXCR on the 5' RACE reads; one entry per CDR3 protein. The sample contains some 290,000 distinct CDR3 sequences, around 19% of which appear only once. Sequencing was carried out using blood, either unsorted or a sorted T cell fraction (not recorded which). V usage is TRBV5-1 and J usage is TRBJ1-1, with D unresolved. The clonotype was recovered from a male donor with ankylosing spondylitis or in good health (not recorded which). The CDR3 bases are TGCGCCAGCAGCTTGGACCAGTCGAACACTGAAGCTTTCTTT. Translating gives CASSLDQSNTEAFF.